This T cell receptor (beta chain) was identified during a study of radiation and T cells in renal cell carcinoma. Sequenced by immunoSEQ multiplex PCR; TCRdb stores in-frame clones only, minus some. The table includes tens of thousands of clones, 85% detected once. Trimming removed 3 bases at V and 5 bases at J, with 13 bases between. Germline CDR1 is MNHNS and CDR2 is SASEGT. The CDR3 extends over 14 amino acids. Time point of the sample: blood 4 weeks post-SBRT, at nephrectomy. Treatment defined: 15 Gy SBRT to primary tumor, nephrectomy 4 weeks later. Nephrectomy followed 15 Gy stereotactic body radiation by 4 weeks. The tumor was a clear cell renal cell carcinoma.

Sequencing used blood, obtained from a patient whose treatment included radiotherapy and nephrectomy. V and J are TRBV6-1 and TRBJ1-2; D uncertain. The receptor was derived from a man between 50 and 59 years old with renal cell carcinoma. In nucleotides, the CDR3 is TGTGCCAGCAGTGAGATACAGCGAGATTATGGCTACACCTTC. Translation: CASSEIQRDYGYTF.